The 30 T cell receptor beta chains given below trace back to one sample, sequenced in a study of radiation and T cells in renal cell carcinoma. Repertoires were generated with immunoSEQ multiplex PCR, while TCRdb's copy carries only in-frame clones and drops some. This sample has about 73,000 clones, with approximately 87% found just once. Documented time point: blood 4 weeks post-SBRT, at nephrectomy. Sample treatment: 15 Gy SBRT to primary tumor, nephrectomy 4 weeks later. Here the sequenced sample was blood, taken from a patient whose treatment included radiotherapy and nephrectomy. Receptors were obtained from a woman aged 55-69 years with renal cell carcinoma.

The J gene is TRBJ2-3, the V gene TRBV11-3; the match to TRBD2 covers 9 bases. The CDR3 sequence is 18 residues long. V lost 4 bases to trimming and J lost 0 bases; unmatched junction nucleotides: 11. Germline V lookup: CDR1 SGHNT, CDR2 YENEEA. CDR3 protein: CASSSRGGEGVSTDTQYF. DNA of the CDR3: TGTGCCAGCAGCTCCCGCGGGGGGGAGGGAGTAAGCACAGATACGCAGTATTTT.

The chain recombines TRBV5-6 with TRBJ2-7, with D unresolved. Trimming cost V 2 bases and J 5 bases, with 17 bases left between them. This CDR3 spans 15 amino acids. CDR1 is SGHDT, CDR2 YYEEEE, per germline. The CDR3 loop reads CASSFRPGPMNEQYF. The CDR3, as DNA: TGTGCCAGCAGCTTTAGGCCTGGACCCATGAACGAGCAGTACTTC. Together with reference TRBV5-6 and TRBJ2-7, the CDR3 gives the full variable domain: DAGVTQSPTHLIKTRGQQVTLRCSPKSGHDTVSWYQQALGQGPQFIFQYYEEEERQRGNFPDRFSGHQFPNYSSELNVNALLLGDSALYLCASSFRPGPMNEQYFGPGTRLTVT.

This chain's CDR3 is CSVEGGATEAFF. The CDR3 DNA reads as TGCAGCGTTGAAGGGGGGGCCACTGAAGCTTTCTTT. The chain combines TRBV29-1 with TRBJ1-1, with a tentative D call TRBD1 (6 bases). The CDR3 sequence is 12 residues long. The germline CDR1 and CDR2 sequences are SQVTM and ANQGSEA. V gave up 1 base and J gave up 4 bases, with 7 bases separating them.

V is TRBV6-1 and J is TRBJ2-3, with D possibly TRBD1 on 5 matching bases. The CDR3 is made up of 18 amino acids. The germline V and J ends were trimmed by 0 bases and 1 base, with 17 bases remaining between them. Germline V gene sequence: CDR1 MNHNS, CDR2 SASEGT. CDR3 bases: TGTGCCAGCAGTGAAGCGCTTCCTCCAGGGATCGGCACAGATACGCAGTATTTT. Translating gives CASSEALPPGIGTDTQYF.

The chain couples TRBV4-3 to TRBJ1-2, with a weak D call TRBD1 (5 bases). The V gene lost 0 bases and the J gene lost 3 bases, with 11 bases spanning the gap. The CDR3 is 15 amino acids. Germline CDR1 is LGHNA and CDR2 is YSLEER. The CDR3, as DNA: TGCGCCAGCAGCCAAGATATCGGAGGGGACTATGGCTACACCTTC. Its translation: CASSQDIGGDYGYTF.

The genes are TRBV28 and TRBJ2-5; 10 bases map to TRBD1. Germline CDR1 is MDHEN and CDR2 is SYDVKM. The CDR3 is 16 amino acids. Losses at the gene ends were 6 bases for V and 5 bases for J; bases not matched to a gene: 12. The CDR3 loop reads CASSQQTGGAVETQYF. The CDR3 coding sequence is TGTGCCAGCAGCCAACAGACAGGGGGCGCTGTGGAGACCCAGTACTTC. Full variable domain (remainder filled in from reference TRBV28 and TRBJ2-5): DVKVTQSSRYLVKRTGEKVFLECVQDMDHENMFWYRQDPGLGLRLIYFSYDVKMKEKGDIPEGYSVSREKKERFSLILESASTNQTSMYLCASSQQTGGAVETQYFGPGTRLLVL.

The chain employs TRBV6-5 and TRBJ2-1, with D unclear. Trimming shortened V by 0 bases and J by 6 bases, and 0 bases separated the two germline ends. Germline CDR1 is MNHEY and CDR2 is SVGAGI. The CDR3 contains 11 residues. The CDR3 region is CASSYSNEQFF. CDR3 nucleotide sequence: TGTGCCAGCAGTTACTCCAATGAGCAGTTCTTC.

The chain carries TRBV27 and TRBJ2-2, with TRBD1 matching 7 bases. The V segment lost 5 bases and the J segment 5 bases; nucleotides outside the gene matches: 11. This CDR3 is 16 amino acids long. CDR1 and CDR2 (germline): MNHEY, SMNVEV (reference sequence). CDR3 loop: CASSPLSGGMTGELFF. The DNA of the CDR3 is TGTGCCAGCAGTCCACTATCAGGGGGAATGACCGGGGAGCTGTTTTTT.

This chain connects TRBV5-8 to TRBJ1-1; D gene unclear. The CDR3 covers 13 residues. Germline CDR1 SGHTS, CDR2 YDEGEE. Trimming stripped 2 bases from V and 6 bases from J, with 11 bases between. The CDR3 sequence is CASSFSLGSEAFF. CDR3 coding DNA: TGTGCCAGCAGCTTTTCCTTGGGGTCTGAAGCTTTCTTT.

The rearrangement links TRBV20-1 to TRBJ1-2; D is unresolved. Germline V lookup: CDR1 DFQATT, CDR2 SNEGSKA (reference sequence). The CDR3 covers 11 residues. Deletions cut 3 bases from V and 8 bases from J, with 10 bases between. CDR3 bases: TGCAGTGCTAGTGGTCCTCCCGGCTACACCTTC. Its translation: CSASGPPGYTF.

Only one count was recorded for this clone. The chain recombines TRBV28 with TRBJ1-5; no clear D. This CDR3 region has 12 residues. Germline CDR1 and CDR2: MDHEN and SYDVKM. V dropped 8 bases and J dropped 0 bases, with 5 bases sitting between them. The CDR3 DNA is TGTGCCAGCGGGGATAGCAATCAGCCCCAGCATTTT. It specifies CASGDSNQPQHF.

This clone was seen a handful of times. The rearrangement joins TRBV4-1 to TRBJ2-5, with D perhaps matching TRBD2 (5 bases). From germline, CDR1 is MGHRA and CDR2 YSYEKL. The CDR3 loop spans 15 amino acids. Trimming stripped 6 bases from V and 2 bases from J, with 16 bases between. CDR3 DNA sequence: TGCGCCAGCAGTGGCCCGGGGTCTGGGCAAGAGACCCAGTACTTC. Translating gives CASSGPGSGQETQYF.

This clone is a singleton in its sample. The V call is TRBV7-3, the J call TRBJ2-3; 10 bases are shared with TRBD2. The V gene end was trimmed by 4 bases and the J gene end by 2 bases; junction bases not matched to a gene: 3. The V gene's germline CDR1 is SGHTA and CDR2 FQGTGA. The CDR3 runs to 15 residues. DNA for the CDR3: TGTGCCAGCAGCTCCACTAGCGGGGCCACAGATACGCAGTATTTT. It is translated as CASSSTSGATDTQYF.

This clone showed up just a few times. The identical CDR3 is also encoded by other nucleotide sequences in the sample. This chain uses TRBV18 with TRBJ1-2, with D perhaps TRBD1 (5 bases). The V and J ends lost 3 bases and 4 bases respectively, with 12 bases between them. Germline V CDR1 and CDR2: KGHSH, LQKENI. The CDR3 consists of 14 residues. CDR3 in amino acids: CASSPEQGAYGYTF. CDR3 in DNA: TGTGCCAGCTCACCGGAACAAGGGGCCTATGGCTACACCTTC.

The rearrangement links TRBV6-1 to TRBJ2-1; TRBD2 is a possible D gene (6 bases). This CDR3 is built from 13 residues. Germline V gives CDR1 MNHNS, CDR2 SASEGT. Trimming took 4 bases from V and 9 from J, leaving 13 bases between them. Here the CDR3 DNA reads TGTGCCAGCAGTGCCGGAGGGCGTCCTGAGCAGTTCTTC. This gives the protein CASSAGGRPEQFF.

V is TRBV5-5 and J is TRBJ1-3; D uncertain. Trimming stripped 1 base from V and 4 bases from J, with 18 bases between. This CDR3 is 17 amino acids long. The germline gives CDR1 SGHKS, CDR2 YYEKEE (reference sequence). The CDR3 region is CASSLKLVDRLGNTIYF. CDR3 nucleotides: TGTGCCAGCAGCTTGAAATTGGTGGACCGCTTGGGAAACACCATATATTTT.

This chain uses TRBV21-1 with TRBJ2-7; the D call in the table, TRBD2, was not verified against the DNA. TRBV21-1 is classified as a pseudogene. The CDR3 sequence is 11 residues long. CDR3 loop: CASTPVYEQYF. Here the CDR3 DNA reads TGTGCCAGCACCCCCGTCTACGAGCAGTACTTC.

The chain carries TRBV27 and TRBJ2-1, with 13 bases fitting TRBD2. The germline CDR1 and CDR2 sequences are MNHEY and SMNVEV (reference sequence). The CDR3 runs to 15 residues. V lost 6 bases, J lost 4 bases, and 3 bases stayed unmatched. The chain's CDR3 is CASRGGLAGYNEQFF. CDR3 coding DNA: TGTGCCAGCAGGGGGGGACTAGCGGGGTACAATGAGCAGTTCTTC.

The V and J genes are TRBV7-9 and TRBJ2-7; TRBD2 matches at 14 bases. CDR1 is SEHNR, CDR2 FQNEAQ, per germline (reference sequence). The CDR3 spans 17 residues. V dropped 7 bases and J dropped 3; count of bases not matched to a gene: 11. The CDR3 DNA follows: TGTGCCAGCAACCCGGGGGGACTAGCGGGAGTTAGCTACGAGCAGTACTTC. It specifies CASNPGGLAGVSYEQYF.

This clone has only one observation. The rearrangement joins TRBV28 to TRBJ2-1; TRBD1 matches 9 bases. CDR1 and CDR2 from the germline V gene are MDHEN and SYDVKM. The CDR3 contains 16 residues. The V segment lost 5 bases and the J segment 2 bases; nucleotides outside the gene matches: 7. The CDR3 loop is CASSTPRTGAYNEQFF. In nucleotides, the CDR3 is TGTGCCAGCAGTACCCCCCGGACAGGGGCCTACAATGAGCAGTTCTTC.

The gene calls are TRBV27 and TRBJ1-1; 7 bases agree with TRBD1. The trim removed 5 bases at V and 4 bases at J, leaving 13 bases unmatched. This CDR3 has 16 amino acids. Germline V gene sequence: CDR1 MNHEY, CDR2 SMNVEV (reference sequence). The CDR3 region has the DNA TGTGCCAGCAGTAGAGCCTCCGGGACAGCAATCACTGAAGCTTTCTTT. Its translation: CASSRASGTAITEAFF.

The chain is built from TRBV28 and TRBJ1-4, with a weak D call TRBD1 (5 bases). The CDR3 is 16 residues long. CDR1 is MDHEN, CDR2 SYDVKM, per germline. With 6 bases removed from V and 4 bases from J, the gap between germline ends came to 18 bases. CDR3 loop: CASSDLPGRSNEKLFF. The CDR3 DNA follows: TGTGCCAGCAGCGACCTCCCGGGACGCAGTAATGAAAAACTGTTTTTT.

The chain links TRBV27 to TRBJ1-1; unclear D gene. The CDR3 extends over 17 amino acids. Germline V lookup: CDR1 MNHEY, CDR2 SMNVEV (reference sequence). With 0 bases removed from V and 1 base from J, the gap between germline ends came to 15 bases. The CDR3 DNA follows: TGTGCCAGCAGTTTATCCATTCTCACCAGCGCGAACACTGAAGCTTTCTTT. As protein: CASSLSILTSANTEAFF.

This chain uses TRBV28 with TRBJ2-1; D remains ambiguous. The CDR3 has 14 amino acids. V lost 8 bases and J lost 0, with 11 bases in between. CDR1 MDHEN and CDR2 SYDVKM come from the germline V gene. This chain's CDR3 is CASQVANSYNEQFF. The CDR3 DNA follows: TGTGCCAGCCAAGTCGCAAACTCCTACAATGAGCAGTTCTTC. The full variable domain, completed using reference TRBV28 and TRBJ2-1, is DVKVTQSSRYLVKRTGEKVFLECVQDMDHENMFWYRQDPGLGLRLIYFSYDVKMKEKGDIPEGYSVSREKKERFSLILESASTNQTSMYLCASQVANSYNEQFFGPGTRLTVL.

The genes are TRBV6-1 and TRBJ2-1; D perhaps matches TRBD1 (6 bases). The CDR3 runs 14 residues. Germline CDR1 is MNHNS and CDR2 is SASEGT. Trimming removed 3 bases at V and 10 bases at J, with 16 bases between. The CDR3 DNA reads TGTGCCAGCAGTGATCTGGGACATTCCCAGGAGCAGTTCTTC. Its translation: CASSDLGHSQEQFF.

The chain couples TRBV6-1 to TRBJ2-1; D is unclear. The germline V gene encodes CDR1 MNHNS and CDR2 SASEGT. V lost 0 bases and J 6 bases, leaving 15 bases between the germline ends. The CDR3 consists of 16 residues. CDR3 in DNA: TGTGCCAGCAGTGAAGCTCCAGCGAATTACTGCAATGAGCAGTTCTTC. Amino acids: CASSEAPANYCNEQFF.

This clone was seen just once. This sequence joins TRBV6-1 and TRBJ2-5; either TRBD1 or TRBD2 may fit D (5 bases each). The CDR3 sequence is 16 residues long. V gave up 0 bases and J gave up 0 bases, with 11 bases separating them. CDR1 is MNHNS and CDR2 is SASEGT in the germline V gene. The CDR3 is CASSEARGPYQETQYF. The CDR3 nucleotides are TGTGCCAGCAGTGAAGCTCGGGGACCCTACCAAGAGACCCAGTACTTC.

This clone was seen more than once but under ten times. The gene calls are TRBV4-3 and TRBJ1-3; perhaps TRBD1 as D (5 bases). CDR3 length: 15 residues. Trimming took off 3 bases at V and 0 bases at J, with 9 bases between the two ends. Germline CDR1 reads LGHNA; CDR2 reads YSLEER. The DNA for the CDR3 is TGCGCCAGCAGCCAGCAGGGAAACTCTGGAAACACCATATATTTT. This encodes CASSQQGNSGNTIYF.

The chain employs TRBV6-5 and TRBJ2-7, with D uncertain. CDR1 and CDR2 from the germline V gene are MNHEY and SVGAGI. The CDR3 sequence is 13 residues long. Trimming removed 8 bases from V and 4 bases from J, with 15 bases in between. The CDR3 reads CASQEQAPYEQYF. CDR3 sequence (DNA): TGTGCCAGCCAGGAGCAGGCCCCTTACGAGCAGTACTTC.

In DNA form, the CDR3 reads TGTGCCAGCAGAGGGGACAGAAATTCACCCCTCCACTTT. It specifies CASRGDRNSPLHF. This sequence joins TRBV7-3 and TRBJ1-6; the match to TRBD1 covers 7 bases. Losses at the gene ends were 6 bases for V and 7 bases for J; bases not matched to a gene: 3. From germline, CDR1 is SGHTA and CDR2 FQGTGA. CDR3 length: 13 residues.